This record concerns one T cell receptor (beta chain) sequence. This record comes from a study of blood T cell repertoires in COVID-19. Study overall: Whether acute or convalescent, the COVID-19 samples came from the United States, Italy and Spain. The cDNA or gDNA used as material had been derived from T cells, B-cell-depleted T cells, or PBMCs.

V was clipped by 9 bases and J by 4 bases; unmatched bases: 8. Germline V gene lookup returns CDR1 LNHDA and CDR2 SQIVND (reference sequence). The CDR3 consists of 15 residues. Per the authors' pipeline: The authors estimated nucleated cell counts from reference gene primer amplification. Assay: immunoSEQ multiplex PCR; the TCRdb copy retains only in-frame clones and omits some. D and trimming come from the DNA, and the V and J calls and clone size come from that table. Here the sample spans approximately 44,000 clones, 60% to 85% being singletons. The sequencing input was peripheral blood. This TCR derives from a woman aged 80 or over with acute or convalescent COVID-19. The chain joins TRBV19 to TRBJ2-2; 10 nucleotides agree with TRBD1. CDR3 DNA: TGTGCCAGCTACCCGGGACAGGGGATCACCGGGGAGCTGTTTTTT. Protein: CASYPGQGITGELFF.